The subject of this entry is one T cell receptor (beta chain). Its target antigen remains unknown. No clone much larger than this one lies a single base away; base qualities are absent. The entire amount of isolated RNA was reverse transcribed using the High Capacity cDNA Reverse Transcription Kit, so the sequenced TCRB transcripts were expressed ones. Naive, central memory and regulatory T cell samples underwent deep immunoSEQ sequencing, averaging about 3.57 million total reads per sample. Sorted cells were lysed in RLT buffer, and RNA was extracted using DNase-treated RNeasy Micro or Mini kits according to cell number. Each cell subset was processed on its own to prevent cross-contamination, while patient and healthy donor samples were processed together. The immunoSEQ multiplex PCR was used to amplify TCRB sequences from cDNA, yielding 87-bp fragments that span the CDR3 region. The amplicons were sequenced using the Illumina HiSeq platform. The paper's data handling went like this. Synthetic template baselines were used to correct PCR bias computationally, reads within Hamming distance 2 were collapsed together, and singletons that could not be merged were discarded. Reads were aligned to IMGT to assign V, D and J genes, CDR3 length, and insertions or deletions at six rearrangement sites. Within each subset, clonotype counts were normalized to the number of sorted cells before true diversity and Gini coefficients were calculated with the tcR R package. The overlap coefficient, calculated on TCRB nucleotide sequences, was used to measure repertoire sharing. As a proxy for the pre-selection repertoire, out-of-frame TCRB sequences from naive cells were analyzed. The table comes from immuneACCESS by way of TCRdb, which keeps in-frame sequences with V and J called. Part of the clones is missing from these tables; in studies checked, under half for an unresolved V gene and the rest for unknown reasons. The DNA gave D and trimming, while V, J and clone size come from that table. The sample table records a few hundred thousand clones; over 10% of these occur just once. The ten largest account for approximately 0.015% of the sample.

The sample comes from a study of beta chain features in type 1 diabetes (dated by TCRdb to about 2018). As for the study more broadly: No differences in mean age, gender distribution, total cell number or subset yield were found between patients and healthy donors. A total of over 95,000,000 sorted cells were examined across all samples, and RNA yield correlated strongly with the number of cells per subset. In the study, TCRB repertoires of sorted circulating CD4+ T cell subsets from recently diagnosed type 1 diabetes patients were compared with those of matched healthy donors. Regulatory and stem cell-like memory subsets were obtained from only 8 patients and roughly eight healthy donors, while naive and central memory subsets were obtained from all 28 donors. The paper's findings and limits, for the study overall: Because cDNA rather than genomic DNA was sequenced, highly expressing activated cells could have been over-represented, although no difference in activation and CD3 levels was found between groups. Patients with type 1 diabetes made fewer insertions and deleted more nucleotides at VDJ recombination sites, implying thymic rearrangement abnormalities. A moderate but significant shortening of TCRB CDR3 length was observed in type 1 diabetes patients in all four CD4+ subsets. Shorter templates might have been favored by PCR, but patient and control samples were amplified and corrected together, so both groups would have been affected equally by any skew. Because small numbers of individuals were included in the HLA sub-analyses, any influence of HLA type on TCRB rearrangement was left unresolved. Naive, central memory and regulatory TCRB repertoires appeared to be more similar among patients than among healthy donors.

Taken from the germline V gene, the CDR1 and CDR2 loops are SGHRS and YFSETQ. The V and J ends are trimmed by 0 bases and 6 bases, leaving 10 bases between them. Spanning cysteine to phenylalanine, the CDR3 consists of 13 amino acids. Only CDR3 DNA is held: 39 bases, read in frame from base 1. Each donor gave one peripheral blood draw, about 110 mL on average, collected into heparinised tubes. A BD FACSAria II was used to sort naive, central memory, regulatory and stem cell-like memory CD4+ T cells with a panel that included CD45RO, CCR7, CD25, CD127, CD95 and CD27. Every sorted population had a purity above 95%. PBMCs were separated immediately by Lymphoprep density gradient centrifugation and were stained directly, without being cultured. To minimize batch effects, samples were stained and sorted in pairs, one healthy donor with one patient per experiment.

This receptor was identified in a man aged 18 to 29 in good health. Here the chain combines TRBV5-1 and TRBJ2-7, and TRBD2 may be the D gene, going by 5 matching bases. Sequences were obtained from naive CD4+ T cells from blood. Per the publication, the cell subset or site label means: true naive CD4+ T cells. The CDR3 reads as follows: CASSLGTDSEQYF. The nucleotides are TGCGCCAGCAGCTTGGGTACGGACTCCGAGCAGTACTTC.